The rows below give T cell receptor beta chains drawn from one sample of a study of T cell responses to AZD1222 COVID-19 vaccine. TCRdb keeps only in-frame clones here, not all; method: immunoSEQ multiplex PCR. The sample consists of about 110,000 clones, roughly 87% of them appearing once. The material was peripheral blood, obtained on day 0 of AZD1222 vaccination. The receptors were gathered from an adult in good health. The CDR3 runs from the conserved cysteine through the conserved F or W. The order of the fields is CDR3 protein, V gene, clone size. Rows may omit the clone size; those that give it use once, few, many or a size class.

CASSTTGATNEKLFF | TRBV28 | few
CASSTPRGVGTEAFF | TRBV19 | -
CASSAGQLNYGYTF | TRBV2 | -
CASSSRWGGWYEQYF | TRBV4-3 | -
CASRSGMMGTEAFF | TRBV7-9 | -
CASSLGQAIYGYTF | TRBV7-9 | -
CSAGNSGGATGTQYF | TRBV29-1 | -
CASSFGRGQHGYTF | TRBV7-2 | -
CASSQSTGNTIYF | TRBV3-1/TRBV3-2 | -
CASSPGELSLLYGYTF | TRBV5-1 | -
CASSFGPWYEQYF | TRBV12-3/TRBV12-4 | once
CASSLGSWGAWETQYF | TRBV5-6 | -
CASLFLGTDTQYF | TRBV6-5 | -
CASSFGRIANYGYTF | TRBV5-6 | -
CASSLTGSVSTEAFF | TRBV5-1 | -
CASSTQRGTYEQYF | TRBV6-5 | -
CATSRDHQEEQFF | TRBV15 | -
CASSQDVSPLPAQHF | TRBV4-2 | -
CASSSPRQASSYEQYF | TRBV7-9 | -
CASSQSPPGTGAYEQYF | TRBV4-3 | -
CASSPEWGLMGEQYF | TRBV5-1 | -
CASSQDTSGGANEQFF | TRBV4-2 | -
CASSPGRWDGYTF | TRBV5-6 | -
CASSLVRIEKLFF | TRBV7-2 | -
CASSKKGSYNEQFF | TRBV21-1 | -
CASRPREGYNTEAFF | TRBV5-5 | few